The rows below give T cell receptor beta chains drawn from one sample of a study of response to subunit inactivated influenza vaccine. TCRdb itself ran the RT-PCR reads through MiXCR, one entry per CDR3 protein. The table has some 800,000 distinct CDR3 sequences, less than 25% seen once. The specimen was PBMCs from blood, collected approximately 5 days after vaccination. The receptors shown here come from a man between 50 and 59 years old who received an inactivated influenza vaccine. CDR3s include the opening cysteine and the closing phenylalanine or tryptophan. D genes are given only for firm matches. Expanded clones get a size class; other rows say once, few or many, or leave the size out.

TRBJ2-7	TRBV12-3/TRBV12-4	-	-	TGTGCCAGTCGGGGGGCTACTGGGATACACTACGAGCAGTACTTC	CASRGATGIHYEQYF
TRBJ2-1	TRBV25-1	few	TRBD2	TGTGCCAGCAGCACCGGGGTAGCGGGAGGGGACAATGAGCAGTTCTTC	CASSTGVAGGDNEQFF
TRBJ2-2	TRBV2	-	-	TGTGCCAGCAGTAACACCCCCACAGACACCGGGGAGCTGTTTTTT	CASSNTPTDTGELFF
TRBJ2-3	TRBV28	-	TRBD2	TGTGCCAGCAGTTTATTAGCGGGGGCTTACACAGATACGCAGTATTTT	CASSLLAGAYTDTQYF
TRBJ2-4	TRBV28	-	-	TGTGCCAGCAGTTTAGTGTTTGGGCGAGAGGGCAAAAACATTCAGTACTTC	CASSLVFGREGKNIQYF
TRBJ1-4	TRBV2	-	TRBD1	TGTGCCAGCAAAGACGGCAGGGGGAATGAAAAACTGTTTTTT	CASKDGRGNEKLFF
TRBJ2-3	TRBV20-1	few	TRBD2	TGCAGTGCTAGAGGGCCTAGCGGGGGGAGACACACAGATACGCAGTATTTT	CSARGPSGGRHTDTQYF
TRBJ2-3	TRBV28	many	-	TGTGCCAGCAGTTTACTGCCAGGATATCCAGATACGCAGTATTTT	CASSLLPGYPDTQYF
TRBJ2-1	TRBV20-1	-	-	TGCAGTGCTAGAGATCCGGGGAGCTCCTACAATGAGCAGTTCTTC	CSARDPGSSYNEQFF
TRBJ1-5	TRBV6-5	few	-	TGTGCCAGCAGTTACGTTGGGGGGATATCGGGTCAGCCCCAGCATTTT	CASSYVGGISGQPQHF
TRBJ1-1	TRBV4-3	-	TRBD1	TGCGCCAGCAGCGACAGGGGATTAAACACTGAAGCTTTCTTT	CASSDRGLNTEAFF
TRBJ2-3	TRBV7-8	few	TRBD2	TGTGCCAGCAGCTTAGAGCGGGAGGGCGCCGATACGCAGTATTTT	CASSLEREGADTQYF
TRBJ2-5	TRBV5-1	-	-	TGCGCCAGCAGCCCCCTTTCGGGGCAAGAGACCCAGTACTTC	CASSPLSGQETQYF
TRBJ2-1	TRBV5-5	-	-	TGTGCCAGCAGCTTGGTTGTTCTTGGCGTGATTTACAATGAGCAGTTCTTC	CASSLVVLGVIYNEQFF